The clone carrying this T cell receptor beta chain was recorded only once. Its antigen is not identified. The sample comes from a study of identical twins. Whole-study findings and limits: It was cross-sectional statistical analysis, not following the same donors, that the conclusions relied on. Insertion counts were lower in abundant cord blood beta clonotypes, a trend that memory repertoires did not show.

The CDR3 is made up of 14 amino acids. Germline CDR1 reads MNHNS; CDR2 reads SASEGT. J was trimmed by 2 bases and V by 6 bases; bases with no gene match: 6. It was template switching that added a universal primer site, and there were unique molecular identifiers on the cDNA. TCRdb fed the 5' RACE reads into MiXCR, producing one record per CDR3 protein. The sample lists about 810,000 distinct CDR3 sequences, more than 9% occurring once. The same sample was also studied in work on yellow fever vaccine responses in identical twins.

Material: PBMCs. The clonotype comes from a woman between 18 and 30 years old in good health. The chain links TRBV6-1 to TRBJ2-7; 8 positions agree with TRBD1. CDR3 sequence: CASSWTGKTYEQYV. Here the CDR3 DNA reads TGTGCCAGCAGCTGGACAGGGAAAACCTACGAGCAGTACGTC.